These 15 T cell receptor beta chains came from one sample sequenced in a study of blood T cell repertoires in COVID-19. Some clones are missing from TCRdb's copy, which holds only in-frame ones; the method was immunoSEQ multiplex PCR. The sample shows roughly 430,000 clones, 88% of them seen only once. The source material was PBMCs or T cells enriched from blood (not recorded which). The receptors were gathered from a middle-aged woman with acute COVID-19.

The rearrangement uses TRBV7-7 and TRBJ2-2; D uncertain. The CDR3 contains 12 residues. Germline V gene data show CDR1 as SSHAT and CDR2 as FNYEAQ (reference sequence). V lost 2 bases to trimming and J lost 6 bases, with 4 bases between them. In nucleotides, the CDR3 is TGTGCCAGCAGCTTACGAGCCGGGGAGCTGTTTTTT. Amino acid sequence: CASSLRAGELFF. Based on the CDR3 plus reference TRBV7-7 and TRBJ2-2, the full variable domain is GAGVSQSPRYKVTKRGQDVTLRCDPISSHATLYWYQQALGQGPEFLTYFNYEAQPDKSGLPSDRFSAERPEGSISTLTIQRTEQRDSAMYRCASSLRAGELFFGEGSRLTVL.

The CDR3 sequence is CASSYSGAPRGYTF. For the CDR3, the DNA is TGTGCCAGCAGTTACTCGGGGGCACCCAGGGGCTACACCTTC. The chain has TRBV6-5 and TRBJ1-2, with D maybe TRBD1 (6 bases). Trimming took 0 bases from V and 8 from J, leaving 13 bases between them. Germline V CDR1 and CDR2: MNHEY, SVGAGI. This CDR3 is built from 14 residues.

This chain joins TRBV19 and TRBJ1-5; TRBD1 matches 7 bases. CDR3 length equals 15 residues. V shed 7 bases, J shed 6 bases, and the junction held 12 bases outside the gene matches. CDR1 is LNHDA and CDR2 is SQIVND in the germline V gene (reference sequence). In DNA, the CDR3 is TGTGCCAGTAAGCTAGACAGGGCAGTCGGTCAGCCCCAGCATTTT. It yields the protein CASKLDRAVGQPQHF.

The gene calls are TRBV9 and TRBJ2-2; D possibly corresponds to TRBD2 (6 bases). Per germline, CDR1 SGDLS and CDR2 YYNGEE. V was trimmed by 0 bases and J by 5 bases, leaving 14 bases between them. The CDR3 is made up of 16 amino acids. CDR3 sequence reads: CASSVAAIGGTGELFF. The CDR3 DNA reads as TGTGCCAGCAGCGTAGCGGCGATTGGGGGGACCGGGGAGCTGTTTTTT.

The genes are TRBV9 and TRBJ2-7, with 8 bases fitting TRBD1. After removal of 1 base from V and 7 bases from J, the junction contained 10 bases not matched to a gene. CDR3 length equals 15 residues. Per the germline V gene, CDR1 is SGDLS and CDR2 is YYNGEE. CDR3 in amino acids: CASSVLGQGLREQYF. The CDR3 bases are TGTGCCAGCAGCGTACTTGGACAGGGACTTCGGGAGCAGTACTTC.

The genes are TRBV12-3 or TRBV12-4 and TRBJ2-7; D possibly corresponds to TRBD1 (6 bases). CDR3 length: 13 residues. Trimming left V 3 bases short and J 2 bases short, with 8 bases between. The CDR3 coding sequence is TGTGCCAGCAGTTTCGGACAGCCCTACGAGCAGTACTTC. Translated: CASSFGQPYEQYF.

The genes are TRBV2 and TRBJ1-2, with D hard to call. Germline values: CDR1 SNHLY, CDR2 FYNNEI. This CDR3 has 14 residues. Trimming stripped 3 bases from V and 4 bases from J, with 12 bases between. CDR3 amino acids: CASSEGGSFYGYTF. Written as DNA, the CDR3 is TGTGCCAGCAGTGAGGGCGGGTCCTTCTATGGCTACACCTTC.

This chain uses TRBV3-1 (or the pseudogene TRBV3-2) with TRBJ1-5, with 8 bases matching TRBD1. Per germline, CDR1 LGHDT and CDR2 YNNKEL (reference sequence). The CDR3 is 16 residues long. V was pared by 5 bases and J by 6 bases, with 12 bases of the junction left unmatched. CDR3 loop: CASSDSDRGGSQPQHF. The CDR3 region has the DNA TGTGCCAGCAGCGACTCAGACAGGGGCGGGAGTCAGCCCCAGCATTTT.

Details on this clone: A far larger clone is just one base off, so this is likely a read error. V gene TRBV7-6 combines with J gene TRBJ1-1; no reliable D call. Germline V gives CDR1 SGHVS, CDR2 FNYEAQ. Trimming removed 1 base from V and 2 bases from J, with 5 bases in between. This CDR3 is 13 amino acids long. The CDR3 region has the DNA TGTGCCAGCAGCTTAGACAGAAACACTGAAGCTTTCTTT. As protein: CASSLDRNTEAFF.

This clone was picked up one time. This chain uses TRBV4-1 with TRBJ1-5; weak D call: TRBD1 (5 bases). This CDR3 comprises 15 residues. V was cut by 0 bases and J by 6 bases, with 12 bases left in between. The germline V gene encodes CDR1 MGHRA and CDR2 YSYEKL. CDR3 in DNA: TGCGCCAGCAGCCAAGATGGGGCATTTGGTCAGCCCCAGCATTTT. It codes for CASSQDGAFGQPQHF.

The genes are TRBV4-2 and TRBJ2-1, with 10 bases fitting TRBD2. V lost 0 bases to trimming and J lost 3 bases; unmatched junction nucleotides: 5. CDR1 LGHNA and CDR2 YNFKEQ come from the germline V gene. This CDR3 has 17 amino acids. CDR3 sequence: CASSQDLAGEDYNEQFF. CDR3 in DNA: TGTGCCAGCAGCCAAGATCTAGCGGGGGAGGACTACAATGAGCAGTTCTTC.

The chain employs TRBV11-2 and TRBJ1-3; no clear D. The CDR3 has 15 residues. Trimming removed 5 bases from V and 0 bases from J, with 11 bases in between. Germline-derived CDR1 and CDR2 are SGHAT and FQNNGV. The CDR3 DNA reads TGTGCCAGCAGCCCGGTCACCAACTCTGGAAACACCATATATTTT. Residues: CASSPVTNSGNTIYF.

The chain couples TRBV12-3 or TRBV12-4 to TRBJ1-4; D remains ambiguous. V lost 3 bases and J 11 bases, leaving 13 bases between the germline ends. The CDR3 is made up of 13 amino acids. The DNA for the CDR3 is TGTGCCAGCAGTTTGGAAGGCGGTGAGAAACTGTTTTTT. Translating it yields CASSLEGGEKLFF.

This clone was observed a single time. This chain uses TRBV6-2 or TRBV6-3 with TRBJ2-4; D might be TRBD1 (6 bases). Trimming cost V 2 bases and J 1 base, with 12 bases left between them. CDR3 length: 16 amino acids. The germline gives CDR1 MNHEY, CDR2 SVGEGT. CDR3 sequence reads: CASSYPHQGAKNIQYF. In nucleotides, the CDR3 is TGTGCCAGCAGTTACCCCCACCAGGGGGCCAAAAACATTCAGTACTTC.

This clone was found once. The rearrangement links TRBV29-1 to TRBJ2-1; D gene unclear. Looked up from germline, CDR1 is SQVTM and CDR2 is ANQGSEA. This CDR3 is 12 amino acids long. Trimming removed 4 bases at V and 5 bases at J, with 9 bases between. The CDR3 sequence: CSVVLVNNEQFF. For the CDR3, the DNA is TGCAGCGTTGTGCTAGTCAACAATGAGCAGTTCTTC.